This T cell receptor (beta chain) was recorded in a study of blood T cells in healthy people across ages. PCR was performed a second time for about 7 to 12 cycles using a sample-barcoded 5' primer and a J-beta primer mix. TCRdb reprocessed the 5' RACE reads via MiXCR and lists one record per CDR3 protein. The sample records more than 650,000 distinct CDR3 sequences, about 20% being singletons. J lost 9 bases, V lost 2 bases, and 9 bases had no gene match. Germline CDR1 is KGHDR and CDR2 is SFDVKD. The CDR3 runs to 17 residues. V gene TRBV24-1 combines with J gene TRBJ2-2; the match to TRBD1 covers 12 bases. The specimen sequenced was blood. The sequence was collected from a man aged 65-85 years in good health. The CDR3 loop reads CATSDWGQGASSWELFF. The CDR3 nucleotides read TGTGCCACCAGTGATTGGGGACAGGGGGCGTCGTCCTGGGAGCTGTTTTTT.